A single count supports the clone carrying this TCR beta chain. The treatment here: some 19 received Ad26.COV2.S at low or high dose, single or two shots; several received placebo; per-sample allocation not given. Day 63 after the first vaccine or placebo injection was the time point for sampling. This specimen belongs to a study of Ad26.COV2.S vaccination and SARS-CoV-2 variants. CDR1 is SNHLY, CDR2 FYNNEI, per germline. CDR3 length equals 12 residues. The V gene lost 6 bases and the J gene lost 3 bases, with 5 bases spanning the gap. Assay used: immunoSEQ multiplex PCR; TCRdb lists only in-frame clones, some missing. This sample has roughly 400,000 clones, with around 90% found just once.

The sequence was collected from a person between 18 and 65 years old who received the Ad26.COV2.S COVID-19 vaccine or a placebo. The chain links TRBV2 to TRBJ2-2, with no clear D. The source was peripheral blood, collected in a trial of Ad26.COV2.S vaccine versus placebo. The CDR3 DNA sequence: TGTGCCAGCAGACCCCACACCGGGGAGCTGTTTTTT. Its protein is CASRPHTGELFF.